This entry is about one T cell receptor beta chain. The identical CDR3 is also encoded by other nucleotide sequences in the sample. As processed by the authors: By means of reference gene primer amplification, nucleated cell counts were estimated. TCRdb's copy holds only in-frame clones and misses some; the assay was immunoSEQ multiplex PCR. Clone size and V and J calls were adopted from that table, with D and trimming inferred from the DNA. In the table there are about 300,000 clones, around 88% of which are singletons. The data belong to a study of blood T cell repertoires in COVID-19. Study-level information: Researchers got acute and convalescent COVID-19 samples from the United States, Italy and Spain.

Looked up from germline, CDR1 is MDHEN and CDR2 is SYDVKM. V was shortened by 3 bases and J by 2 bases, with 11 bases between the two germline ends. The CDR3 sequence is 15 residues long. Material for sequencing was peripheral blood. The origin of this receptor is a woman aged 25 to 45 who had recovered from COVID-19. The chain carries TRBV28 and TRBJ1-5, with D perhaps TRBD1 (5 bases). This chain's CDR3 is CASSFRGKGNQPQHF. The CDR3 nucleotides read TGTGCCAGCAGTTTTAGGGGTAAGGGCAATCAGCCCCAGCATTTT.